Listed here are 11 T cell receptor beta chains from one sample, sequenced in a study of T cell responses to AZD1222 COVID-19 vaccine. Data came from immunoSEQ multiplex PCR; TCRdb stores just in-frame clones and leaves some out. The data contain 250,000 to 300,000 clones, 85% to 95% of them singletons. Sequenced material: peripheral blood, taken 28 days after the second AZD1222 dose. The receptors originated from an adult who received the AZD1222 COVID-19 vaccine.

The chain carries TRBV5-4 and TRBJ2-1; TRBD2 aligns across 8 bases. This CDR3 contains 16 residues. CDR1 is SGHNT, CDR2 YYREEE, per germline (reference sequence). Unmatched junction bases numbered 11, after V lost 4 bases and J lost 5 bases. The CDR3 region is CASSDSTVGGDNEQFF. CDR3 DNA sequence: TGTGCCAGCAGCGATTCGACTGTCGGGGGGGACAATGAGCAGTTCTTC.

The chain uses TRBV29-1 and TRBJ1-2, with no clear D. Trimming removed 3 bases from V and 8 bases from J, with 19 bases in between. The CDR3 sequence is 14 residues long. CDR1 and CDR2 from the germline V gene are SQVTM and ANQGSEA. CDR3 sequence (DNA): TGCAGCGTTGACGATTGGAGGGTTTTCATGGGCTACACCTTC. Translated, it gives CSVDDWRVFMGYTF.

The rearrangement links TRBV6-5 to TRBJ2-1; D possibly corresponds to TRBD2 (6 bases). Germline V gene data show CDR1 as MNHEY and CDR2 as SVGAGI. This CDR3 is built from 14 residues. Trimming cost V 8 bases and J 3 bases, with 14 bases left between them. CDR3 DNA: TGTGCCAGCGCATCTTTCGGGAGCTACAATGAGCAGTTCTTC. Protein product: CASASFGSYNEQFF.

The chain links TRBV5-1 to TRBJ2-1; 9 bases agree with TRBD1. V was pared by 2 bases and J by 2 bases, with 5 bases of the junction left unmatched. The CDR3 is 16 amino acids. Germline V CDR1 and CDR2: SGHRS, YFSETQ. The CDR3 nucleotides are TGCGCCAGCAGCTTCGGACAGGGGTCGACCTACAATGAGCAGTTCTTC. Its protein product is CASSFGQGSTYNEQFF.

The chain joins TRBV10-2 to TRBJ2-5, with 8 nucleotides matching TRBD2. Germline V CDR1 and CDR2: WSHSY, SAAADI. This CDR3 has 15 amino acids. Losses at the gene ends were 5 bases for V and 4 bases for J; bases not matched to a gene: 9. The CDR3 DNA is TGCGCCAGCAGTTACTCGGGGGGGCTCACAGAGACCCAGTACTTC. Residues: CASSYSGGLTETQYF.

This sequence joins TRBV13 and TRBJ2-7, with D hard to call. The CDR3 length is 15 residues. Looked up from germline, CDR1 is PRHDT and CDR2 is FYEKMQ (reference sequence). V was clipped by 3 bases and J by 1 base, with 13 bases between them. CDR3 in amino acids: CASSFGRQGSYEQYF. In nucleotides, the CDR3 is TGTGCCAGCAGCTTCGGGCGACAAGGGTCCTACGAGCAGTACTTC.

This clone was counted a single time. The chain carries TRBV28 and TRBJ1-5; D is ambiguous. V was trimmed by 3 bases and J by 4 bases, leaving 13 bases between them. Looked up from germline, CDR1 is MDHEN and CDR2 is SYDVKM. The CDR3 spans 15 residues. The CDR3: CASSFLGSPNQPQHF. For the CDR3, the DNA is TGTGCCAGCAGTTTTTTGGGCAGCCCGAATCAGCCCCAGCATTTT. The complete variable domain, with remaining parts taken from reference TRBV28 and TRBJ1-5, reads DVKVTQSSRYLVKRTGEKVFLECVQDMDHENMFWYRQDPGLGLRLIYFSYDVKMKEKGDIPEGYSVSREKKERFSLILESASTNQTSMYLCASSFLGSPNQPQHFGDGTRLSIL.

The chain couples TRBV29-1 to TRBJ2-1; 7 nucleotides align to TRBD1. Germline V gene data show CDR1 as SQVTM and CDR2 as ANQGSEA. J was trimmed by 16 bases and V by 5 bases; bases with no gene match: 14. This CDR3 contains 12 residues. CDR3 sequence reads: CSVIHTGAPHFF. The CDR3 nucleotides are TGCAGCGTTATCCACACAGGGGCCCCGCATTTCTTC.

Note on this clone: A read error may account for a junction end that differs from germline. V and J are TRBV4-1 and TRBJ2-7; D unclear. This CDR3 has 14 amino acids. The germline V gene has CDR1 MGHRA and CDR2 YSYEKL. The CDR3 coding sequence is TGCGCCAGCAGTGGGCGAGTTTGGTCCTCCGAGCAGTACTTC. Translating it yields CASSGRVWSSEQYF.

The chain couples TRBV4-1 to TRBJ1-6, with 7 bases that match TRBD1. There are 13 residues in the CDR3. The germline CDR1 and CDR2 sequences are MGHRA and YSYEKL. Trimming took 2 bases from V and 9 from J; bases not matched to a gene: 1. CDR3 coding DNA: TGCGCCAGCAGCCAAAACAGGGGTTCACCCCTCCACTTT. Translation gives CASSQNRGSPLHF.

This clone came up once. The V call is TRBV5-1, the J call TRBJ2-1; 8 bases fit TRBD2. The trim removed 5 bases at V and 7 bases at J, leaving 11 bases unmatched. Germline values: CDR1 SGHRS, CDR2 YFSETQ. This CDR3 spans 15 amino acids. In DNA form, the CDR3 reads TGCGCCAGCAGACCAAGCGGGAGCAGTTCAAATGAGCAGTTCTTC. It is translated as CASRPSGSSSNEQFF.